The 19 T cell receptor beta chains below come from one sample, sequenced in a study of blood T cells in healthy people across ages. Alongside a J-beta primer mix, a sample-barcoded 5' primer served in a second PCR lasting about 7 to 12 cycles. One entry per CDR3 protein results from TCRdb running MiXCR on the 5' RACE reads. The sample lists about 1.5 million distinct CDR3 sequences, approximately 39% seen once, with about 4.1% in the top ten. Material for sequencing was blood. These receptors were taken from a woman in her late teens or twenties in good health.

This sequence joins TRBV4-1 and TRBJ1-1; no definite D call. Germline V gives CDR1 MGHRA, CDR2 YSYEKL. The CDR3 runs to 13 residues. Trimming took off 5 bases at V and 6 bases at J, with 13 bases between the two ends. This CDR3 is CASSNKVGSEAFF. Here the CDR3 DNA reads TGCGCCAGCAGCAACAAGGTAGGGTCTGAAGCTTTCTTT.

The chain uses TRBV20-1 and TRBJ2-5; a possible D gene is TRBD1 (6 bases). Deletions cut 3 bases from V and 11 bases from J, with 22 bases between. From germline, CDR1 is DFQATT and CDR2 SNEGSKA (reference sequence). The CDR3 runs 14 residues. CDR3 DNA: TGCAGTGCTAGGGCCCCAGGGGTGGGGGATGAGCAGTACTTC. This gives the protein CSARAPGVGDEQYF.

A word on this clonotype: One base away lies a much larger clone, so this may be a sequencing read error. The CDR3: CASSQEARLQETQFF. CDR3 bases: TGCGCCAGCAGCCAAGAGGCTAGGCTCCAAGAGACCCAGTTCTTC. The chain links TRBV4-1 to TRBJ2-1; D is uncertain. V shed 0 bases and J shed 13 bases, with 19 bases lying between them. Looked up from germline, CDR1 is MGHRA and CDR2 is YSYEKL. The length of the CDR3 is 15 residues.

The chain combines TRBV19 with TRBJ2-4; D may be TRBD2 (6 bases). The J call may not be correct, given that the DNA end is closer to TRBJ2-7. In germline, CDR1 is LNHDA, CDR2 SQIVND (reference sequence). The CDR3 is 13 residues long. The CDR3 here is CASKEGLGYEQYF. DNA for the CDR3: TGTGCCAGTAAAGAGGGACTGGGCTACGAGCAGTACTTC.

This clonotype was seen only a few times. The chain recombines TRBV12-3 or TRBV12-4 with TRBJ2-3, with D possibly being TRBD1 (6 bases). This CDR3 spans 15 amino acids. The V end was cut by 2 bases, the J end by 7 bases, with 16 bases between. Written as DNA, the CDR3 is TGTGCCAGCAGTTTATTCAGGGACATTGGGAATACGCAGTATTTT. Protein sequence: CASSLFRDIGNTQYF.

The chain has TRBV7-9 and TRBJ1-1; tentatively, D is TRBD1 (5 bases). In germline, CDR1 is SEHNR, CDR2 FQNEAQ (reference sequence). Trimming pared 0 bases from V and 0 bases from J, leaving 8 bases between. The CDR3 is 15 residues long. The CDR3 DNA sequence: TGTGCCAGCAGCTTAGCGCAGGGAATGAACACTGAAGCTTTCTTT. It is translated as CASSLAQGMNTEAFF.

This chain connects TRBV7-2 to TRBJ2-7; no definite D call. The CDR3 has 15 residues. Germline loops: CDR1 SGHTA, CDR2 FQGNSA. V lost 1 base and J lost 7, with 17 bases in between. CDR3 nucleotide sequence: TGTGCCAGCAGCTTAGATAGTGCATTGTACAATGAGCAGTACTTC. Encoded protein: CASSLDSALYNEQYF. Using reference TRBV7-2 and TRBJ2-7 for the parts outside the CDR3, the full variable domain is GAGVSQSPSNKVTEKGKDVELRCDPISGHTALYWYRQSLGQGLEFLIYFQGNSAPDKSGLPSDRFSAERTGGSVSTLTIQRTQQEDSAVYLCASSLDSALYNEQYFGPGTRLTVT.

The V and J genes are TRBV28 and TRBJ2-3, with TRBD1 as a possible D gene (6 bases). Germline V gives CDR1 MDHEN, CDR2 SYDVKM. The CDR3 contains 12 residues. V lost 5 bases to trimming and J lost 10 bases, with 13 bases between them. CDR3 protein: CASSAQGRAQYF. CDR3 bases: TGTGCCAGCAGTGCCCAGGGGCGCGCGCAGTATTTT.

This clonotype was observed a few times. This sequence joins TRBV13 and TRBJ2-1; no firm D call. V shed 1 base and J shed 0 bases, with 7 bases lying between them. CDR3 size: 15 residues. Germline V lookup: CDR1 PRHDT, CDR2 FYEKMQ (reference sequence). CDR3 bases: TGTGCCAGCAGCTTAGTTATGGGCTCCTACAATGAGCAGTTCTTC. Its translation is CASSLVMGSYNEQFF.

This clonotype was observed a few times. The chain couples TRBV27 to TRBJ2-7; 9 bases are shared with TRBD1. The germline V gene encodes CDR1 MNHEY and CDR2 SMNVEV (reference sequence). The junction had 10 bases not matched to a gene; V was cut back by 2 bases and J by 5 bases. The CDR3 loop spans 16 amino acids. CDR3 residues: CASSLLVGQGFHEQYF. CDR3 coding DNA: TGTGCCAGCAGTTTACTCGTCGGACAGGGGTTCCACGAGCAGTACTTC.

Points on this clonotype: Sequence at one end of the junction differs from germline and may be a read error. The V and J genes are TRBV28 and TRBJ2-3; TRBD2 agrees at 10 bases. The CDR3 is 18 amino acids. CDR1 is MDHEN and CDR2 is SYDVKM in the germline V gene. The CDR3 sequence: CASSLRLAGGPSTGTQYF. In DNA, the CDR3 is TGTGCCAGCAGCCTGCGGTTAGCGGGAGGACCCAGCACAGGTACGCAGTATTTT.

A remark on this clonotype: A read error may produce the germline difference seen at one junction end. This chain joins TRBV6-5 and TRBJ1-2; D may be TRBD1 (5 bases). Germline V gene data show CDR1 as MNHEY and CDR2 as SVGAGI. This CDR3 is built from 16 residues. The CDR3 DNA sequence: TGTGCCAGCAGTTACTCGGTCATCGGGGGTGGCTATGACTACACCTTC. Amino acid sequence: CASSYSVIGGGYDYTF.

The chain joins TRBV2 to TRBJ1-4; unclear D gene. The CDR3 extends over 16 amino acids. Trimming removed 6 bases at V and 0 bases at J, with 14 bases between. Germline assignment: CDR1 SNHLY and CDR2 FYNNEI. The CDR3 DNA sequence: TGTGCCAGCAGAGTCCGAGGGCGGTCAACTAATGAAAAACTGTTTTTT. It specifies CASRVRGRSTNEKLFF.

This clonotype was seen once. The chain has TRBV6-2 or TRBV6-3 and TRBJ2-1; 16 positions match TRBD2. Looked up from germline, CDR1 is MNHEY and CDR2 is SVGEGT. V was clipped by 7 bases and J by 7 bases; unmatched bases: 16. The CDR3 spans 19 residues. The CDR3 loop is CASNAPGTGTSGRANEQFF. The DNA of the CDR3 is TGTGCCAGCAACGCCCCCGGGACAGGGACTAGCGGGAGGGCGAATGAGCAGTTCTTC.

In its sample, this clonotype was seen a few times. The chain has TRBV9 and TRBJ1-2; a possible D gene is TRBD1 (5 bases). Germline CDR1 SGDLS, CDR2 YYNGEE. The germline V and J ends were trimmed by 0 bases and 5 bases, with 17 bases remaining between them. This CDR3 region has 16 residues. CDR3 sequence (DNA): TGTGCCAGCAGCGTAGACATACAGGCGGGTTATTATGGCTACACCTTC. Amino acids: CASSVDIQAGYYGYTF.

This clonotype was found a few times. CDR3 loop: CASSVDGNSYNEQFF. CDR3 DNA: TGTGCCAGCAGCGTAGACGGGAACTCCTACAATGAGCAGTTCTTC. The V gene is TRBV9, the J gene TRBJ2-1; D perhaps matches TRBD2 (5 bases). The CDR3 length is 15 residues. Germline V gives CDR1 SGDLS, CDR2 YYNGEE. Deletions cut 0 bases from V and 0 bases from J, with 7 bases between.

Regarding this clonotype: Mismatch with germline at one junction end may stem from a read error. The chain is built from TRBV20-1 and TRBJ2-1; 8 nucleotides align to TRBD2. The CDR3 extends over 15 amino acids. Germline V gene lookup returns CDR1 DFQATT and CDR2 SNEGSKA (reference sequence). The CDR3 DNA reads TGCGGTGCTAGAGATCAAGCGGGGGTGTACAATGAGCAGTTCTTC. Protein: CGARDQAGVYNEQFF.

The CDR3 sequence is CASSLDVSGNEQYF. The CDR3, as DNA: TGCGCCAGCAGCTTGGATGTTAGCGGCAATGAGCAGTACTTC. V gene TRBV5-1 combines with J gene TRBJ2-7; D is perhaps TRBD2 (6 bases). Deletions cut 0 bases from V and 7 bases from J, with 14 bases between. CDR1 and CDR2 from the germline V gene are SGHRS and YFSETQ. This CDR3 has 14 residues.

This clonotype appeared a few times. This chain uses TRBV20-1 with TRBJ2-3; D perhaps matches TRBD2 (6 bases). The CDR3 loop spans 15 amino acids. Germline CDR1 and CDR2: DFQATT and SNEGSKA (reference sequence). Trimming shortened V by 6 bases and J by 1 base, and 17 bases separated the two germline ends. The CDR3 DNA sequence: TGCAGTGCAGGGGATAGCGGAAGCCGCACAGATACGCAGTATTTT. Its protein product is CSAGDSGSRTDTQYF.